This TCR beta chain was found in a study of T cells after yellow fever vaccination. Whole-study results and caveats: Most primary-vaccination clones reappeared after the booster (around 95% CD4, 88% CD8). A faster peak, day 5 versus 15, was reached by the weaker secondary response. The appearance of a small share of clonotypes in both CD4 and CD8 compartments was observed.

5'RACE template switching generated TCR cDNA, adding a universal primer site and UMIs. MiXCR, applied by TCRdb to the 5' RACE reads, yields one record per CDR3 protein. The table lists 170,000 or so distinct CDR3 sequences, approximately 6.2% of them singletons. On this clonotype itself: No antigen is known for it.

The origin of this receptor is a man between 18 and 29 years old who received the YFV17D yellow fever vaccine. The sample was CD4+ T cells sorted from PBMCs, taken on the day of the first yellow fever vaccination.

The CDR3 loop is CASHGTYSYEQYF. For the CDR3, the DNA is TGTGCCAGCCACGGGACATACTCCTACGAGCAGTACTTC. This chain connects TRBV6-5 to TRBJ2-7; D may be TRBD1 (6 bases). The CDR3 length is 13 residues. Germline lookup yields CDR1 MNHEY and CDR2 SVGAGI. V lost 8 bases to trimming and J lost 0 bases, with 11 bases between them.